The 24 T cell receptor beta chains in this list originate from one sample, sequenced in a study of response to subunit inactivated influenza vaccine. MiXCR was run by TCRdb on the RT-PCR reads, yielding one entry per CDR3 protein. The table has hundreds of thousands of distinct CDR3 sequences, around 18% seen once. The sequenced sample was PBMCs from blood, obtained 5 days after vaccination. These receptors were obtained from a man between 50 and 59 years old who received an inactivated influenza vaccine.

In this sample, this clonotype turned up a few times. This sequence joins TRBV12-3 or TRBV12-4 and TRBJ1-2; 8 bases are a match to TRBD1. Trimming at V came to 5 bases and at J to 4 bases, leaving 12 bases not matched to a gene. The CDR3 loop spans 16 amino acids. The CDR3 reads CASSPGQALASYGYTF. CDR3 bases: TGTGCCAGCAGTCCGGGACAGGCTCTAGCTAGCTATGGCTACACCTTC.

This sequence joins TRBV27 and TRBJ1-1, with 8 positions matching TRBD1. This CDR3 contains 15 residues. Germline-derived CDR1 and CDR2 are MNHEY and SMNVEV (reference sequence). The V gene end was trimmed by 4 bases and the J gene end by 5 bases; junction bases not matched to a gene: 9. The CDR3, as DNA: TGTGCCAGCAGTTCTTTCCAGGGGGCCGAGACTGAAGCTTTCTTT. Protein sequence: CASSSFQGAETEAFF.

The rearrangement links TRBV28 to TRBJ2-7; no definite D call. CDR3 length: 14 residues. From germline, CDR1 is MDHEN and CDR2 SYDVKM. V shed 6 bases and J shed 2 bases, with 14 bases lying between them. This chain's CDR3 is CASSLPTVPYEQYF. Here the CDR3 DNA reads TGTGCCAGCAGCCTGCCCACAGTCCCCTACGAGCAGTACTTC.

This clonotype was seen more than once but under ten times. The gene calls are TRBV11-2 and TRBJ2-2, with TRBD2 identical over 15 bases. The germline V gene has CDR1 SGHAT and CDR2 FQNNGV. V lost 5 bases to trimming and J lost 5 bases; unmatched junction nucleotides: 6. The CDR3 is 17 residues long. The CDR3 region has the DNA TGTGCCAGCAGCCCCCCGGGACTAGCGGGGGGTACCGGGGAGCTGTTTTTT. Translated: CASSPPGLAGGTGELFF.

There are a few counts of this clonotype. The chain links TRBV6-2 or TRBV6-3 to TRBJ2-7; D is perhaps TRBD1 (6 bases). V was shortened by 8 bases and J by 0 bases, with 32 bases between the two germline ends. The germline CDR1 and CDR2 sequences are MNHEY and SVGEGT. This CDR3 spans 20 amino acids. This CDR3 reads CASLDPRTGQPLSYSYEQYF. For the CDR3, the DNA is TGTGCCAGCCTGGACCCTCGCACCGGACAGCCGCTATCCTACTCCTACGAGCAGTACTTC.

J is TRBJ1-2 and V is TRBV5-6; D is undetermined. This CDR3 contains 14 residues. Trimming took 3 bases from V and 5 from J, leaving 14 bases between them. Germline V lookup: CDR1 SGHDT, CDR2 YYEEEE. In DNA form, the CDR3 reads TGTGCCAGCAGCTCCCCCCGGGAGACTTATGGCTACACCTTC. Residues: CASSSPRETYGYTF.

This sequence joins TRBV3-1 and TRBJ2-7, with D possibly matching TRBD2 (6 bases). Germline lookup yields CDR1 LGHDT and CDR2 YNNKEL (reference sequence). The V end was cut by 2 bases, the J end by 5 bases, with 10 bases between. The CDR3 covers 13 residues. The CDR3 is CASSQLGGNEQYF. The CDR3, as DNA: TGTGCCAGCAGCCAATTGGGCGGGAACGAGCAGTACTTC.

This chain joins TRBV7-2 and TRBJ1-2; 7 nucleotides align to TRBD1. Per the germline V gene, CDR1 is SGHTA and CDR2 is FQGNSA. The CDR3 contains 15 residues. The V and J ends lost 1 base and 4 bases, in that order; junction bases with no gene match: 6. CDR3 loop: CASSLELQGSYGYTF. The CDR3 DNA sequence: TGTGCCAGCAGCTTAGAGTTACAGGGGAGCTATGGCTACACCTTC.

This clonotype was counted a few times. This rearrangement joins TRBV5-1 to TRBJ2-5; D uncertain. Germline CDR1 SGHRS, CDR2 YFSETQ. CDR3 length: 13 residues. V shed 5 bases and J shed 5 bases, with 13 bases lying between them. The CDR3 DNA is TGCGCCAGCAGTGATAGGCCGGGCGAGACCCAGTACTTC. Protein: CASSDRPGETQYF.

The chain links TRBV30 to TRBJ2-3, with TRBD2 matching over 8 bases. The CDR3 extends over 13 amino acids. After removal of 7 bases from V and 4 bases from J, the junction contained 7 bases not matched to a gene. Germline CDR1 is GTSNPN and CDR2 is SVGIG (reference sequence). CDR3 amino acids: CASGRAWSDTQYF. DNA for the CDR3: TGTGCCTCCGGGAGGGCATGGTCAGATACGCAGTATTTT.

The chain joins TRBV5-1 to TRBJ2-7, with no clear D. Germline V gene data show CDR1 as SGHRS and CDR2 as YFSETQ. Trimming took off 4 bases at V and 2 bases at J, with 10 bases between the two ends. The CDR3 contains 13 residues. CDR3 sequence: CASSRNGPYEQYF. Written as DNA, the CDR3 is TGCGCCAGCAGCCGAAATGGCCCCTACGAGCAGTACTTC.

The genes are TRBV29-1 and TRBJ2-2; D perhaps matches TRBD2 (5 bases). Germline V gives CDR1 SQVTM, CDR2 ANQGSEA. This CDR3 is 14 amino acids long. Trimming removed 5 bases from V and 7 bases from J, with 17 bases in between. As DNA, the CDR3 is TGCAGCGTTTCGGAGACGGGGTTAAGCGGGGAGCTGTTTTTT. It specifies CSVSETGLSGELFF.

V usage is TRBV20-1 and J usage is TRBJ2-7; TRBD2 agrees at 7 bases. CDR3 length: 13 residues. Unmatched junction bases numbered 8, after V lost 6 bases and J lost 3 bases. The germline V gene encodes CDR1 DFQATT and CDR2 SNEGSKA (reference sequence). CDR3 region: CSAVGLELYEQYF. The DNA of the CDR3 is TGCAGTGCCGTCGGACTAGAGCTCTACGAGCAGTACTTC.

This clonotype has just a few counts. The V gene is TRBV7-9, the J gene TRBJ2-3; D not certain. The CDR3 is made up of 13 amino acids. Trimming cost V 7 bases and J 0 bases, with 8 bases left between them. Germline V gives CDR1 SEHNR, CDR2 FQNEAQ (reference sequence). CDR3 residues: CASTGRSTDTQYF. The CDR3, as DNA: TGTGCCAGCACCGGACGGAGCACAGATACGCAGTATTTT.

This clonotype was picked up a small number of times. The chain employs TRBV25-1 and TRBJ2-3; D gene unclear. This CDR3 spans 16 amino acids. Trimming shortened V by 0 bases and J by 2 bases, and 12 bases separated the two germline ends. From germline, CDR1 is MGHDK and CDR2 SYGVNS. The CDR3 DNA reads TGTGCCAGCAGTGAATATAGACCTATCCCCACAGATACGCAGTATTTT. Translation gives CASSEYRPIPTDTQYF.

This rearrangement joins TRBV7-7 to TRBJ2-5; no definite D call. This CDR3 region has 15 residues. The V end was cut by 5 bases, the J end by 1 base, with 14 bases between. Germline-derived CDR1 and CDR2 are SSHAT and FNYEAQ (reference sequence). The CDR3 region has the DNA TGTGCCAGCAGCCCCACCCCACAGCTCCAAGAGACCCAGTACTTC. It codes for CASSPTPQLQETQYF.

This clonotype was seen more than once but under ten times. This chain connects TRBV11-2 to TRBJ2-3; the D gene is possibly TRBD1 (6 bases). Trimming stripped 4 bases from V and 1 base from J, with 9 bases between. The CDR3 has 14 amino acids. Germline lookup yields CDR1 SGHAT and CDR2 FQNNGV. The CDR3: CASSYAGGTDTQYF. In nucleotides, the CDR3 is TGTGCCAGCAGCTACGCAGGGGGCACAGATACGCAGTATTTT.

This chain connects TRBV4-1 to TRBJ2-7; 9 bases match TRBD2. With V trimmed by 0 bases and J by 0 bases, 0 bases remained unmatched. CDR3 length equals 15 residues. CDR1 is MGHRA and CDR2 is YSYEKL in the germline V gene. The CDR3 region is CASSQEGLASYEQYF. CDR3 nucleotide sequence: TGCGCCAGCAGCCAAGAGGGACTAGCCTCCTACGAGCAGTACTTC.

The chain couples TRBV7-2 to TRBJ1-2; TRBD1 aligns across 8 bases. The CDR3 totals 14 residues. V shed 3 bases, J shed 1 base, and the junction held 1 base outside the gene matches. CDR1 and CDR2 from the germline V gene are SGHTA and FQGNSA. The CDR3 nucleotides are TGTGCCAGCAGCTTGGGACAGGTTAACTATGGCTACACCTTC. Protein product: CASSLGQVNYGYTF.

In its sample, this clonotype was seen a few times. V gene TRBV20-1 combines with J gene TRBJ2-1; a weak D match, TRBD2 (6 bases). The CDR3 sequence is 12 residues long. Germline V gene lookup returns CDR1 DFQATT and CDR2 SNEGSKA (reference sequence). The ends were cut back, 6 bases at V and 5 bases at J, with 11 bases in the middle. The CDR3 reads CSAARGNNEQFF. The DNA for the CDR3 is TGCAGTGCCGCGCGGGGAAACAATGAGCAGTTCTTC.

V gene TRBV5-4 combines with J gene TRBJ2-5, with a possible D match to TRBD1 (6 bases). V was trimmed by 7 bases and J by 4 bases, leaving 20 bases between them. There are 15 residues in the CDR3. Germline CDR1 is SGHNT and CDR2 is YYREEE (reference sequence). The chain's CDR3 is CASYLTPRGGETQYF. In DNA form, the CDR3 reads TGTGCCAGCTATCTTACCCCTCGAGGGGGAGAGACCCAGTACTTC. Full variable domain (remainder filled in from reference TRBV5-4 and TRBJ2-5): ETGVTQSPTHLIKTRGQQVTLRCSSQSGHNTVSWYQQALGQGPQFIFQYYREEENGRGNFPPRFSGLQFPNYSSELNVNALELDDSALYLCASYLTPRGGETQYFGPGTRLLVL.

This chain connects TRBV18 to TRBJ1-2; a possible D gene is TRBD1 (5 bases). The CDR3 length is 16 residues. Germline V gives CDR1 KGHSH, CDR2 LQKENI. Trimming stripped 1 base from V and 7 bases from J, with 19 bases between. CDR3 DNA: TGTGCCAGCTCACCACAAACCACCAGGGAGAGATCTGGCTACACCTTC. It encodes CASSPQTTRERSGYTF.

This clonotype was seen a handful of times. The chain is built from TRBV7-6 and TRBJ2-2, with 7 bases matching TRBD1. This CDR3 contains 17 residues. Germline V gene sequence: CDR1 SGHVS, CDR2 FNYEAQ. The V segment lost 6 bases and the J segment 1 base; nucleotides outside the gene matches: 11. The CDR3 spells CASRERQGGWNTGELFF. CDR3 DNA: TGTGCCAGCAGAGAGAGACAGGGTGGCTGGAACACCGGGGAGCTGTTTTTT.

The chain uses TRBV27 and TRBJ1-6; 9 bases are a match to TRBD1. The germline gives CDR1 MNHEY, CDR2 SMNVEV (reference sequence). The CDR3 contains 15 residues. V lost 5 bases and J lost 9; bases outside the gene matches: 8. CDR3 region: CASSRTGAAASPLHF. The CDR3 DNA sequence: TGTGCCAGCAGTAGGACAGGGGCGGCGGCTTCACCCCTCCACTTT.